The sequence of this T cell receptor (beta chain) was determined in a study of cytomegalovirus exposure and HLA in healthy donors. As for the study in general: Around 79 million unique TCRs, all from HLA-typed donors, were included in an early release of the data.

This PCR relied on a set of 60 Vbeta primers and 13 Jbeta primers. Some clones are missing from TCRdb's copy, which holds only in-frame ones; the method was immunoSEQ multiplex PCR. This sample's table reports about 52,000 clones. The CDR3 is made up of 14 amino acids. Germline V lookup: CDR1 LGHNA, CDR2 YNFKEQ. The germline V and J ends were trimmed by 3 bases and 4 bases, with 10 bases remaining between them. The sequenced material came from PBMCs. V usage is TRBV4-2 and J usage is TRBJ2-1; D is perhaps TRBD1 (5 bases). The source of this sequence is a woman aged 50 to 60 in good health and CMV-seropositive. The CDR3 loop is CASSQAGLYNEQFF. The CDR3 DNA sequence: TGTGCCAGCAGCCAGGCAGGGTTGTACAATGAGCAGTTCTTC.